At least ten counts were recorded for the clone carrying this T cell receptor (beta chain). No antigen is known for it. A single record per CDR3 protein comes from TCRdb applying MiXCR to the 5' RACE reads. The sample holds around 130,000 distinct CDR3 sequences; roughly 8.8% are singletons and the top ten take approximately 3.5%. The entry originates in a study of CD8 T cells in ankylosing spondylitis. The V end was cut by 6 bases, the J end by 5 bases, with 10 bases between. The CDR3 is made up of 11 amino acids. CDR1 is DFQATT and CDR2 is SNEGSKA in the germline V gene (reference sequence). Regarding the study as a whole: Reportedly, matched ankylosing spondylitis synovial fluid was significantly enriched for disease-linked clones.

Sequencing input: blood, either unsorted or a sorted T cell fraction (not recorded which). The origin of this receptor is a male donor with ankylosing spondylitis or in good health (not recorded which). The chain combines TRBV20-1 with TRBJ1-2, with D hard to call. The CDR3 spells CSAERRYGYTF. In DNA, the CDR3 is TGCAGTGCGGAACGGCGTTATGGCTACACCTTC.